Listed here are 31 T cell receptor beta chains from one sample, sequenced in a study of T cell repertoires in aging, cancer and after chemotherapy. Rearranged V-D-J TRB sequences were amplified with a mixed TRB-A/B primer pool. TCRdb itself ran the multiplex PCR reads through MiXCR, one entry per CDR3 protein. The sample has more than 7,000 distinct CDR3 sequences, roughly a third seen once. Peripheral blood genomic DNA, not sorted cells or RNA, was the template. The source material was blood. Receptor source: a human donor in good health.

This clonotype was picked up one time. This chain connects TRBV15 to TRBJ1-1, with D uncertain. CDR3 length: 13 amino acids. Deletions cut 1 base from V and 3 bases from J, with 6 bases between. In germline, CDR1 is LNHNV, CDR2 YYDKDF (reference sequence). The DNA of the CDR3 is TGTGCCACCAGCAGAGGGTTGGACACTGAAGCTTTCTTT. Its translation is CATSRGLDTEAFF.

The rearrangement joins TRBV30 to TRBJ2-1, with 9 bases lining up with TRBD1. CDR3 size: 17 residues. Trimming at V came to 1 base and at J to 1 base, leaving 8 bases not matched to a gene. Germline-derived CDR1 and CDR2 are GTSNPN and SVGIG (reference sequence). CDR3 DNA sequence: TGTGCCTGGAGTGGGTGGGGGGACAGGGAATCCTACAATGAGCAGTTCTTC. This gives the protein CAWSGWGDRESYNEQFF.

The chain joins TRBV19 to TRBJ1-5; TRBD1 might be the D (5 bases). The CDR3 sequence is 16 residues long. Trimming stripped 4 bases from V and 3 bases from J, with 16 bases between. Germline V CDR1 and CDR2: LNHDA, SQIVND (reference sequence). As DNA, the CDR3 is TGTGCCAGTAGTACCCAGGGAGGTAGGAACAATCAGCCCCAGCATTTT. It yields the protein CASSTQGGRNNQPQHF.

The chain joins TRBV12-3 or TRBV12-4 to TRBJ1-5, with D possibly TRBD1 on 5 matching bases. CDR3 length: 14 residues. V dropped 3 bases and J dropped 5 bases, with 11 bases sitting between them. The CDR3 DNA follows: TGTGCCAGCAGTTTCACAGGTGGCGATCAGCCCCAGCATTTT. Its translation: CASSFTGGDQPQHF.

This clonotype came up a few times. The V and J genes are TRBV6-2 or TRBV6-3 and TRBJ2-2, with unresolved D. V was shortened by 5 bases and J by 7 bases, with 14 bases between the two germline ends. Germline assignment: CDR1 MNHEY and CDR2 SVGEGT. The CDR3 runs 14 residues. The CDR3 DNA is TGTGCCAGCAGTCATACTCACGGGTTCGGGGAGCTGTTTTTT. Translated: CASSHTHGFGELFF.

This clonotype appeared a few times. This chain links TRBV7-9 with TRBJ1-6, with D possibly being TRBD1 (6 bases). This CDR3 spans 17 amino acids. Germline CDR1 reads SEHNR; CDR2 reads FQNEAQ (reference sequence). Trimming shortened V by 6 bases and J by 7 bases, and 22 bases separated the two germline ends. The CDR3 DNA is TGTGCCAGCAGGAGAACCGGGACACTCGGAGGGAATTCACCCCTCCACTTT. Translated, it gives CASRRTGTLGGNSPLHF.

This chain connects TRBV6-2 or TRBV6-3 to TRBJ1-1; D gene uncertain. CDR1 is MNHEY, CDR2 SVGEGT, per germline. The length of the CDR3 is 13 residues. V lost 2 bases, J lost 3 bases, and 7 bases lay in between. The CDR3, as DNA: TGTGCCAGCAGTTACAGGGTTTACACTGAAGCTTTCTTT. This codes for CASSYRVYTEAFF.

V usage is TRBV28 and J usage is TRBJ2-7; a possible D gene is TRBD2 (6 bases). The germline CDR1 and CDR2 sequences are MDHEN and SYDVKM. V was clipped by 4 bases and J by 3 bases, with 13 bases between them. This CDR3 contains 14 residues. The CDR3 region is CASSYSRGGYEQYF. CDR3 coding DNA: TGTGCCAGCAGTTATTCGCGGGGAGGCTACGAGCAGTACTTC.

This clonotype turned up a few times. J is TRBJ2-3 and V is TRBV28, with 10 nucleotides matching TRBD2. V gave up 2 bases and J gave up 0 bases; unmatched junction bases: 2. CDR1 is MDHEN and CDR2 is SYDVKM in the germline V gene. CDR3 length: 16 residues. CDR3 in DNA: TGTGCCAGCAGTTTAGCTAGCGGGAGTAGCACAGATACGCAGTATTTT. Translating it yields CASSLASGSSTDTQYF.

Worth noting for this clonotype: A read error is possible here, since a much larger clone lies one base away. The CDR3 loop is CASFNYGYTF. As DNA, the CDR3 is TGTGCCAGCTTCAATTATGGCTACACCTTC. V gene TRBV6-5 combines with J gene TRBJ1-2; no clear D. The germline V and J ends were trimmed by 8 bases and 5 bases, with 6 bases remaining between them. There are 10 residues in the CDR3. The germline V gene has CDR1 MNHEY and CDR2 SVGAGI.

The chain links TRBV20-1 to TRBJ2-5, with 12 nucleotides matching TRBD2. V gave up 0 bases and J gave up 5 bases; unmatched junction bases: 7. The CDR3 is made up of 16 amino acids. Germline V gene lookup returns CDR1 DFQATT and CDR2 SNEGSKA (reference sequence). The CDR3 is CSAREGLAGGRETQYF. The CDR3, as DNA: TGCAGTGCTAGAGAGGGGCTAGCGGGAGGGCGGGAGACCCAGTACTTC.

This clonotype was observed a handful of times. The CDR3 loop reads CASTRRGVLGSNQPQHF. The CDR3 DNA reads TGTGCCAGCACCCGACGGGGGGTCCTCGGGAGCAATCAGCCCCAGCATTTT. The chain joins TRBV12-3 or TRBV12-4 to TRBJ1-5, with a possible D match to TRBD1 (5 bases). This CDR3 spans 17 amino acids. Trimming took off 7 bases at V and 1 base at J, with 20 bases between the two ends.

Note on this clonotype: The CDR3 does not close with the conserved phenylalanine or tryptophan, likely indicating a read error. The limits of the CDR3 on the DNA are not certain, so only TCRdb's listed CDR3 is given. The V gene is TRBV4-1, the J gene TRBJ2-1. CDR1 and CDR2 (germline): MGHRA, YSYEKL. A total of 11 residues make up the CDR3, ends included. The CDR3 here is CASSQGNRLWV.

This clonotype was recorded a few times. V usage is TRBV7-9 and J usage is TRBJ2-1, with TRBD1 matching 9 bases. Trimming cost V 11 bases and J 9 bases; bases outside gene matches: 17. Germline-derived CDR1 and CDR2 are SEHNR and FQNEAQ (reference sequence). CDR3 length equals 15 residues. CDR3 loop: CAPEGKDRGVGEQFF. The CDR3 nucleotides read TGTGCCCCCGAAGGAAAGGACAGGGGTGTTGGTGAGCAGTTCTTC.

The chain joins TRBV5-4 to TRBJ2-5; the D gene is possibly TRBD1 (5 bases). V was shortened by 4 bases and J by 2 bases, with 9 bases between the two germline ends. The CDR3 is 13 residues long. From germline, CDR1 is SGHNT and CDR2 YYREEE (reference sequence). CDR3 sequence (DNA): TGTGCCAGCAGCGTCGACAGACAAGAGACCCAGTACTTC. This gives the protein CASSVDRQETQYF.

In its sample, this clonotype was seen a few times. V gene TRBV6-5 combines with J gene TRBJ2-5; the D is unclear. The CDR3 covers 13 residues. Per the germline V gene, CDR1 is MNHEY and CDR2 is SVGAGI. V was shortened by 3 bases and J by 1 base, with 6 bases between the two germline ends. The CDR3 here is CASSYTVQETQYF. The DNA of the CDR3 is TGTGCCAGCAGTTATACAGTCCAAGAGACCCAGTACTTC.

This clonotype was counted only a few times. The rearrangement links TRBV20-1 to TRBJ1-4; D is possibly TRBD1 (5 bases). The CDR3 is 13 residues long. Germline CDR1 DFQATT, CDR2 SNEGSKA (reference sequence). V was cut by 6 bases and J by 5 bases, with 13 bases left in between. CDR3 loop: CSAPEGSNEKLFF. The CDR3 nucleotides are TGCAGTGCCCCGGAGGGGTCGAATGAAAAACTGTTTTTT.

The rearrangement joins TRBV7-2 to TRBJ2-3, with D possibly being TRBD2 (6 bases). Trimming pared 6 bases from V and 1 base from J, leaving 20 bases between. This CDR3 has 17 residues. The germline CDR1 and CDR2 sequences are SGHTA and FQGNSA. CDR3 protein: CASSPTAGRPRTDTQYF. The CDR3 DNA follows: TGTGCCAGCAGTCCAACGGCGGGACGGCCTCGCACAGATACGCAGTATTTT.

This clonotype was counted a single time. The gene calls are TRBV11-2 and TRBJ1-5, with unresolved D. The V gene's germline CDR1 is SGHAT and CDR2 FQNNGV. V dropped 0 bases and J dropped 9 bases, with 15 bases sitting between them. CDR3 size: 15 residues. The CDR3 reads CASSLDHGFEAPQHF. The CDR3 bases are TGTGCCAGCAGCTTAGATCATGGCTTCGAAGCGCCCCAGCATTTT.

This clonotype rates as medium-sized. The V gene is TRBV20-1, the J gene TRBJ2-7, with 10 bases aligning to TRBD1. In germline, CDR1 is DFQATT, CDR2 SNEGSKA (reference sequence). The J segment lost 4 bases and the V segment lost 5 bases, leaving 14 bases of the junction unmatched. The CDR3 totals 16 residues. The CDR3 DNA follows: TGCAGTGCTTTGGACCGGGACAGGGGCTGGGATTACGAGCAGTACTTC. Translation: CSALDRDRGWDYEQYF.

With respect to this clonotype: A much larger clone sits a single nucleotide away, making a read error possible. V is TRBV4-2 and J is TRBJ1-5; TRBD1 matches 8 bases. This CDR3 spans 15 amino acids. After removal of 5 bases from V and 3 bases from J, the junction contained 6 bases not matched to a gene. Germline values: CDR1 LGHNA, CDR2 YNFKEQ. The CDR3 DNA reads as TGTGCCAGCAGCATCCGGACAGGGTACAATCAGCCCCAGCATTTT. Translated: CASSIRTGYNQPQHF.

The genes are TRBV19 and TRBJ2-2; 8 nucleotides line up with TRBD1. J gave up 2 bases and V 4 bases, and 3 bases lay outside the gene matches. The CDR3 sequence is 15 residues long. Germline V CDR1 and CDR2: LNHDA, SQIVND (reference sequence). The CDR3 DNA reads as TGTGCCAGTAGTAGACAGGGGCGCAACACCGGGGAGCTGTTTTTT. Its translation: CASSRQGRNTGELFF.

This sequence joins TRBV27 and TRBJ1-1; the match to TRBD1 covers 7 bases. With 6 bases clipped from V and 0 bases from J, the junction kept 4 bases outside the gene matches. Germline V lookup: CDR1 MNHEY, CDR2 SMNVEV (reference sequence). The CDR3 spans 14 residues. The chain's CDR3 is CASRGQLLNTEAFF. DNA of the CDR3: TGTGCCAGCAGGGGACAGCTTTTGAACACTGAAGCTTTCTTT.

The sample holds a few counts of this clonotype. The V call is TRBV19, the J call TRBJ2-6; 8 positions agree with TRBD1. In germline, CDR1 is LNHDA, CDR2 SQIVND (reference sequence). The CDR3 length is 15 residues. With 4 bases clipped from V and 4 bases from J, the junction kept 3 bases outside the gene matches. The CDR3 coding sequence is TGTGCCAGTAGTAGGACAGGGACAGGGGCCAACGTCCTGACTTTC. Encoded protein: CASSRTGTGANVLTF.

A note on this clonotype: Since the CDR3 does not end with the conserved phenylalanine or tryptophan, this likely comes from a read error. This chain joins TRBV20-1 and TRBJ2-3, with 14 bases that match TRBD2. Trimming cost V 3 bases and J 4 bases; bases outside gene matches: 9. The germline CDR1 and CDR2 sequences are DFQATT and SNEGSKA (reference sequence). The CDR3 contains 17 residues. CDR3 sequence (DNA): TGCAGTGCTAGTGGGGGACTAGCGGGAGTCTGGGCAGATACGCAGTATTTA. This encodes CSASGGLAGVWADTQYL.

This clonotype has only a few counts. V is TRBV12-3 or TRBV12-4 and J is TRBJ2-7; D gene unclear. V shed 6 bases and J shed 4 bases, with 10 bases lying between them. The CDR3 contains 12 residues. This CDR3 is CASSLLGYEQYF. The CDR3 nucleotides read TGTGCCAGCAGCCTATTGGGTTACGAGCAGTACTTC.

The V gene is TRBV6-5, the J gene TRBJ1-5; D gene uncertain. Germline assignment: CDR1 MNHEY and CDR2 SVGAGI. This CDR3 has 13 residues. The V and J ends lost 5 bases and 8 bases respectively, with 13 bases between them. The CDR3 loop reads CASSPRGFEPQHF. The DNA of the CDR3 is TGTGCCAGCAGTCCACGGGGTTTTGAGCCCCAGCATTTT.

This clonotype was counted a few times. This chain connects TRBV19 to TRBJ2-2; D gene unclear. Germline V gives CDR1 LNHDA, CDR2 SQIVND (reference sequence). The CDR3 has 12 amino acids. Trimming shortened V by 6 bases and J by 4 bases, and 6 bases separated the two germline ends. The CDR3 bases are TGTGCCAGTAGGTACAGCACCGGGGAGCTGTTTTTT. This encodes CASRYSTGELFF.

By proportion, this clonotype is medium-sized (0.01 to 0.1%). The chain carries TRBV20-1 and TRBJ2-7, with 7 bases aligning to TRBD1. Per the germline V gene, CDR1 is DFQATT and CDR2 is SNEGSKA (reference sequence). The CDR3 runs to 12 residues. V lost 4 bases, J lost 2 bases, and 2 bases stayed unmatched. The CDR3 is CSATGTAYEQYF. The CDR3 region has the DNA TGCAGTGCTACCGGGACAGCCTACGAGCAGTACTTC.

V and J are TRBV29-1 and TRBJ2-5, with a weak D call TRBD2 (5 bases). Germline CDR1 SQVTM, CDR2 ANQGSEA. This CDR3 comprises 13 residues. V was pared by 1 base and J by 5 bases, with 11 bases between. The CDR3 spells CSVEVRRGETQYF. DNA of the CDR3: TGCAGCGTTGAAGTCCGGAGAGGGGAGACCCAGTACTTC.

The rearrangement uses TRBV6-2 or TRBV6-3 and TRBJ2-7; D is perhaps TRBD2 (6 bases). CDR3 length: 15 amino acids. V lost 0 bases and J lost 2, with 11 bases in between. Germline lookup yields CDR1 MNHEY and CDR2 SVGEGT. The CDR3 DNA reads as TGTGCCAGCAGTTACTCGGAGGGAGTCCCCTACGAGCAGTACTTC. It translates to CASSYSEGVPYEQYF.